This TCR beta chain was sequenced for a study of regulatory T cells in long-lasting Graves disease. The CDR3 has 14 residues. Germline V CDR1 and CDR2: MNHNS, SASEGT. V was pared by 5 bases and J by 1 base, with 12 bases between. Study-level points and caveats: A greater number of public clonotypes (approximately 2,500) was shared by persistent patients than by new patients (approximately 910). Persistent disease exhibited a predilection for TRBV28, TRBJ1-2 and TRBJ2-5.

Arm-PCR of CDR3 regions and iRepertoire HTBI primers were the basis on which TCR beta libraries were built. TCRdb re-derived calls from the multiplex PCR reads in MiXCR, one entry per CDR3 protein. The repertoire consists of hundreds of thousands of distinct CDR3 sequences, with 16% occurring once and the leading ten covering 12%. This clonotype was observed a few times. Its antigen remains unknown. As for time point: newly diagnosed GD, antithyroid drugs for less than 3 months. After RNA was extracted from PBMCs, the TCR library was made from it. These data were likewise used in another study, on T cells in Graves' hyperthyroidism and ophthalmopathy. From that second work: The majority of expanded thyroid clonotypes above 0.001 also appeared in blood. For ophthalmopathy, model prediction preceded onset by a median about 6 months.

The V call is TRBV6-1, the J call TRBJ2-7, with D perhaps matching TRBD1 or TRBD2 (5 bases each). The clonotype was recovered from a man younger than 35 with Graves disease. Sequences were derived from peripheral blood mononuclear cells (PBMCs), sampled at new diagnosis, from a patient treated with antithyroid drugs. CDR3 amino acids: CASSLIEGSYEQYF. Here the CDR3 DNA reads TGTGCCAGCAGTCTAATAGAGGGGTCCTACGAGCAGTACTTC.